These 14 T cell receptor beta chains were sequenced from one sample in a study of shared clonotypes between healthy human individuals. Produced via immunoSEQ multiplex PCR; TCRdb's table is partial and in-frame only. The top ten hold 0.89% of the sample, which has around 990,000 clones, 60% to 80% seen once. Sample: memory CD4+ T cells from PBMCs. Subset noted: CD45RA-negative fraction. Source of these receptors: a young man in good health. Some clones in this sample may be carry-over from other donors' samples.

This clone was seen just once. The V gene is TRBV9, the J gene TRBJ1-1, with a tentative D call TRBD1 (5 bases). With 3 bases removed from V and 5 bases from J, the gap between germline ends came to 11 bases. The CDR3 covers 13 residues. Germline assignment: CDR1 SGDLS and CDR2 YYNGEE. The CDR3 loop reads CASSAGAWTEAFF. The CDR3 coding sequence is TGTGCCAGCAGCGCCGGGGCCTGGACTGAAGCTTTCTTT.

This sequence joins TRBV7-8 and TRBJ2-2; D remains ambiguous. The CDR3 length is 14 residues. Germline V gene lookup returns CDR1 SGHVS and CDR2 FQNEAQ. V lost 6 bases to trimming and J lost 0 bases, with 8 bases between them. Here the CDR3 DNA reads TGTGCCAGCAGACCGACATCGAACACCGGGGAGCTGTTTTTT. This translates into CASRPTSNTGELFF.

The V gene is TRBV11-3, the J gene TRBJ2-7; D may be TRBD1 or TRBD2 (6 bases each). The germline CDR1 and CDR2 sequences are SGHNT and YENEEA. Trimming shortened V by 5 bases and J by 4 bases, and 18 bases separated the two germline ends. CDR3 length: 15 residues. The CDR3 spells CASSRGPGREYEQYF. DNA of the CDR3: TGTGCCAGCAGCCGGGGGCCGGGAAGGGAGTACGAGCAGTACTTC.

This chain uses TRBV10-1 with TRBJ2-7; TRBD2 matches at 12 bases. After removal of 10 bases from V and 5 bases from J, the junction contained 9 bases not matched to a gene. In germline, CDR1 is WNHNN, CDR2 SYGVQD (reference sequence). This CDR3 contains 14 residues. CDR3 sequence reads: CANPSTSGSHEQYF. The CDR3 coding sequence is TGCGCCAACCCCTCGACTAGCGGGAGCCACGAGCAGTACTTC.

The rearrangement uses TRBV19 and TRBJ2-2; the match to TRBD2 covers 11 bases. The CDR3 totals 16 residues. V lost 0 bases, J lost 7 bases, and 4 bases stayed unmatched. CDR1 LNHDA and CDR2 SQIVND come from the germline V gene (reference sequence). The CDR3 DNA reads TGTGCCAGTAGTATAGAGGCTAGCGGGAGGCGCGGGGAGCTGTTTTTT. Its translation: CASSIEASGRRGELFF.

This chain joins TRBV19 and TRBJ1-1; possible D gene TRBD1, 5 bases. The CDR3 has 15 residues. V lost 7 bases and J lost 3, with 18 bases in between. In germline, CDR1 is LNHDA, CDR2 SQIVND (reference sequence). For the CDR3, the DNA is TGTGCCAGTACCTATCGGGCAGGGAGAGACACTGAAGCTTTCTTT. As protein: CASTYRAGRDTEAFF.

This rearrangement joins TRBV27 to TRBJ2-7, with 8 positions matching TRBD1. CDR3 length: 16 residues. The junction had 11 bases not matched to a gene; V was cut back by 2 bases and J by 5 bases. Germline V gene data show CDR1 as MNHEY and CDR2 as SMNVEV (reference sequence). Written as DNA, the CDR3 is TGTGCCAGCAGTTTACGGTCAGGGGGCGAATGGGACGAGCAGTACTTC. Protein: CASSLRSGGEWDEQYF.

This clone was seen a single time. The chain is built from TRBV6-6 and TRBJ2-5; D gene uncertain. Germline lookup yields CDR1 MNHNY and CDR2 SVGAGI (reference sequence). The ends were cut back, 5 bases at V and 4 bases at J, with 8 bases in the middle. The CDR3 has 12 residues. The CDR3 nucleotides read TGTGCCAGCAGTACAAGAAGAGAGACCCAGTACTTC. Its protein product is CASSTRRETQYF.

This chain uses TRBV28 with TRBJ2-7; D is possibly TRBD1 (5 bases). Trimming took off 1 base at V and 0 bases at J, with 16 bases between the two ends. Looked up from germline, CDR1 is MDHEN and CDR2 is SYDVKM. The CDR3 totals 17 residues. The CDR3 sequence: CASSLSSQGRISYEQYF. CDR3 in DNA: TGTGCCAGCAGTTTATCTTCTCAGGGCCGAATCTCCTACGAGCAGTACTTC.

The chain employs TRBV7-2 and TRBJ2-6; TRBD2 matches 11 bases. Looked up from germline, CDR1 is SGHTA and CDR2 is FQGNSA. Trimming cost V 8 bases and J 2 bases; bases outside gene matches: 11. The CDR3 contains 18 residues. The CDR3 DNA is TGTGCCAGCCCCGAGGTAGCGGGAGGGTTGGCTGGGGCCAACGTCCTGACTTTC. Its protein is CASPEVAGGLAGANVLTF.

V is TRBV28 and J is TRBJ1-3; TRBD1 is a possible D gene (5 bases). There are 16 residues in the CDR3. The V gene's germline CDR1 is MDHEN and CDR2 SYDVKM. The V and J ends lost 4 bases and 2 bases respectively, with 15 bases between them. This chain's CDR3 is CASSSRRGGAGNTIYF. The CDR3 DNA sequence: TGTGCCAGCAGTTCCCGTCGGGGGGGGGCTGGAAACACCATATATTTT.

V and J are TRBV27 and TRBJ1-2, with D perhaps TRBD1 (5 bases). Germline CDR1 MNHEY, CDR2 SMNVEV (reference sequence). This CDR3 has 14 amino acids. Trimming removed 4 bases at V and 8 bases at J, with 17 bases between. CDR3: CASSSMGRSVGYTF. CDR3 nucleotides: TGTGCCAGCAGTTCGATGGGACGAAGCGTCGGCTACACCTTC.

The gene calls are TRBV6-5 and TRBJ2-7; D is uncertain. This CDR3 region has 16 residues. Trimming removed 0 bases at V and 1 base at J, with 13 bases between. The germline gives CDR1 MNHEY, CDR2 SVGAGI. CDR3 sequence (DNA): TGTGCCAGCAGTTACTCTCAGCGAACCAAGTCCTACGAGCAGTACTTC. Translated, it gives CASSYSQRTKSYEQYF.

The J gene is TRBJ2-7, the V gene TRBV5-4; the D gene is possibly TRBD1 (5 bases). With 5 bases removed from V and 6 bases from J, the gap between germline ends came to 12 bases. CDR3 size: 12 residues. Germline V lookup: CDR1 SGHNT, CDR2 YYREEE (reference sequence). CDR3 amino acids: CASSFPGLEQYF. The CDR3 DNA reads TGTGCCAGCAGTTTCCCAGGGCTCGAGCAGTACTTC. Full variable domain (missing parts from reference TRBV5-4 and TRBJ2-7): ETGVTQSPTHLIKTRGQQVTLRCSSQSGHNTVSWYQQALGQGPQFIFQYYREEENGRGNFPPRFSGLQFPNYSSELNVNALELDDSALYLCASSFPGLEQYFGPGTRLTVT.